This T cell receptor beta chain was recovered during a study of blood T cell repertoires in COVID-19. In the study overall: In each case, the material was cDNA or gDNA derived from T cells, B-cell-depleted T cells, or PBMCs.

Method: immunoSEQ multiplex PCR; TCRdb's copy keeps in-frame clones and lacks some. The table includes about 180,000 clones, 85% to 90% detected once. CDR3 length equals 20 residues. V lost 6 bases and J lost 2; bases outside the gene matches: 19. From germline, CDR1 is LNHDA and CDR2 SQIVND (reference sequence). Participant age was 18 to 89 years, and participants resided in 20 to 30 US areas. Participant-given clinical history determined each cohort assignment. This TCR derives from a woman between 40 and 50 years old with acute COVID-19. V and J are TRBV19 and TRBJ2-2; TRBD1 matches at 9 bases. Specimen: PBMCs or T cells enriched from blood (not recorded which). The CDR3 bases are TGTGCCAGTAGAGGCGGCGTTCTGGGGGGACAGGGAGGTAACACCGGGGAGCTGTTTTTT. This codes for CASRGGVLGGQGGNTGELFF.